A selection of T cell receptor beta chains follows, all from one sample in a study of CD8+ T cells in alopecia areata. Sequencing was performed with immunoSEQ multiplex PCR; in TCRdb, only in-frame clones are kept and a portion is missing. Here the sample spans roughly 110,000 clones, 84% being singletons. The material sequenced was CD8+ T cells sorted from blood, taken at week 24, from a patient treated with tofacitinib. Every receptor here comes from a human donor with alopecia areata. Each CDR3 is given with its conserved first and last residue. A D gene is named only where the DNA matches it firmly. Where a row states a size, it is once, few, many or the class of an expanded clone; other rows omit it.

J: TRBJ2-3; V: TRBV13; D: -; size: -; CDR3: CASSLRGGSADTQYF; DNA: TGTGCCAGCAGCCTCAGGGGGGGCTCAGCAGATACGCAGTATTTT
J: TRBJ2-5; V: TRBV6-5; D: TRBD2; size: -; CDR3: CASSYSLAGEETQYF; DNA: TGTGCCAGCAGTTACTCACTAGCGGGGGAAGAGACCCAGTACTTC
J: TRBJ2-1; V: TRBV4-1; D: -; size: many; CDR3: CASSHRTPGVSSYNEQFF; DNA: TGCGCCAGCAGCCACCGGACTCCGGGCGTTAGCTCCTACAATGAGCAGTTCTTC
J: TRBJ2-1; V: TRBV27; D: -; size: few; CDR3: CASRPGQDYNEQFF; DNA: TGTGCCAGCAGACCGGGACAAGACTACAATGAGCAGTTCTTC
J: TRBJ1-5; V: TRBV4-1; D: -; size: -; CDR3: CASSPGPLHGGNQPQHF; DNA: TGCGCCAGCAGCCCGGGACCGCTACATGGGGGCAATCAGCCCCAGCATTTT
J: TRBJ2-7; V: TRBV5-1; D: TRBD2; size: -; CDR3: CASSFTSGGAYEQYF; DNA: TGCGCCAGCAGCTTCACCAGCGGGGGGGCCTACGAGCAGTACTTC
J: TRBJ2-1; V: TRBV4-1; D: -; size: -; CDR3: CASSQAALNEQFF; DNA: TGCGCCAGCAGCCAAGCGGCCCTCAATGAGCAGTTCTTC
J: TRBJ2-1; V: TRBV2; D: -; size: -; CDR3: CASSGAGGGSYNEQFF; DNA: TGTGCCAGCAGTGGGGCAGGGGGAGGATCCTACAATGAGCAGTTCTTC
J: TRBJ1-1; V: TRBV7-9; D: -; size: once; CDR3: CASSPWGVEAFF; DNA: TGTGCCAGCAGCCCCTGGGGGGTTGAAGCTTTCTTT
J: TRBJ2-5; V: TRBV28; D: TRBD1; size: -; CDR3: CASNPTGGQETQYF; DNA: TGTGCCAGCAACCCAACAGGGGGCCAAGAGACCCAGTACTTC
J: TRBJ1-1; V: TRBV4-3; D: -; size: once; CDR3: CASSPSGPREDAFF; DNA: TGCGCCAGCAGCCCCTCGGGACCGAGAGAGGACGCCTTCTTT
J: TRBJ2-2; V: TRBV19; D: -; size: few; CDR3: CASNPGLSSGELFF; DNA: TGTGCCAGTAATCCAGGGTTGAGCTCCGGGGAGCTGTTTTTT
J: TRBJ2-7; V: TRBV6-5; D: -; size: -; CDR3: CASSYSRRDEQYF; DNA: TGTGCCAGCAGTTACTCCCGGCGGGACGAGCAGTACTTC
J: TRBJ2-7; V: TRBV5-1; D: TRBD1; size: -; CDR3: CASSRGTGDTYEQYF; DNA: TGCGCCAGCAGCCGGGGGACAGGGGACACCTACGAGCAGTACTTC
J: TRBJ2-2; V: TRBV7-2; D: -; size: -; CDR3: CASSFGDGGELFF; DNA: TGTGCCAGCAGCTTCGGGGATGGCGGGGAGCTGTTTTTT
J: TRBJ2-1; V: TRBV11-3; D: -; size: -; CDR3: CASSFRGDNEQFF; DNA: TGTGCCAGCAGCTTCAGGGGAGACAATGAGCAGTTCTTC
J: TRBJ2-5; V: TRBV5-1; D: TRBD1; size: -; CDR3: CASSLEDRGQETQYF; DNA: TGCGCCAGCAGCTTGGAAGACAGGGGGCAAGAGACCCAGTACTTC
J: TRBJ2-7; V: TRBV29-1; D: TRBD1; size: once; CDR3: CSVGQGQTYEQYF; DNA: TGCAGCGTTGGACAGGGGCAAACTTACGAGCAGTACTTC
J: TRBJ2-5; V: TRBV4-2; D: TRBD1; size: -; CDR3: CASSQEQGDQETQYF; DNA: TGTGCCAGCAGCCAAGAGCAGGGGGACCAAGAGACCCAGTACTTC
J: TRBJ2-7; V: TRBV19; D: TRBD1; size: -; CDR3: CASSSGQGELGYEQYF; DNA: TGTGCCAGTAGTTCGGGACAGGGGGAACTAGGCTACGAGCAGTACTTC